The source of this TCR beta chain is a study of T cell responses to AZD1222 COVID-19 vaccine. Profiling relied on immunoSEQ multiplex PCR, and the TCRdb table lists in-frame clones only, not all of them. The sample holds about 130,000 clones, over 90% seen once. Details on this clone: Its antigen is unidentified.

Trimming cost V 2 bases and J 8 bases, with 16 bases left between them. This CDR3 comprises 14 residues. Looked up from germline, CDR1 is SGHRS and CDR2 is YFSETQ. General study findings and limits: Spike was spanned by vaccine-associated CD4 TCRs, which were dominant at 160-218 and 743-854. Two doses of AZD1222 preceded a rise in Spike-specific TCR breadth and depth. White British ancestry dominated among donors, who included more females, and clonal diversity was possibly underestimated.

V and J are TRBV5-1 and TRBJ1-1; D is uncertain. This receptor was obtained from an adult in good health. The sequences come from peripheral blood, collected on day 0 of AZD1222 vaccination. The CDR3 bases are TGCGCCAGCAGCTTTGATCCAGGAGGGAGCGAAGCTTTCTTT. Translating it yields CASSFDPGGSEAFF.